The 32 T cell receptor beta chains listed next were all sequenced from one sample in a study of T cell responses to AZD1222 COVID-19 vaccine. Produced via immunoSEQ multiplex PCR; TCRdb's table is partial and in-frame only. This sample has some 71,000 clones, with 70% to 90% found just once. Source: peripheral blood, taken 28 days after the second AZD1222 dose. The source of these receptors is an adult who received the AZD1222 COVID-19 vaccine.

V and J are TRBV28 and TRBJ1-2; D is uncertain. The V end lost 8 bases, the J end lost 0 bases, and 13 bases lay between the germline ends. In germline, CDR1 is MDHEN, CDR2 SYDVKM. This CDR3 is 14 amino acids long. CDR3 nucleotides: TGTGCCAGCTGGCTCGGGCGCTCTAACTATGGCTACACCTTC. This gives the protein CASWLGRSNYGYTF.

CDR3 amino acids: CASSQQSSGSANTGELFF. Here the CDR3 DNA reads TGCGCCAGCAGCCAACAATCTAGCGGGAGCGCGAACACCGGGGAGCTGTTTTTT. The gene calls are TRBV4-1 and TRBJ2-2, with TRBD2 matching over 10 bases. CDR3 length: 18 residues. Germline lookup yields CDR1 MGHRA and CDR2 YSYEKL. Germline trimming cut 2 bases from V and 0 bases from J; bases unmatched to any gene: 6.

This chain joins TRBV3-1 (or the pseudogene TRBV3-2) and TRBJ2-1; TRBD2 might be the D (7 bases). The CDR3 sequence is 17 residues long. Germline CDR1 reads LGHDT; CDR2 reads YNNKEL (reference sequence). Trimming took off 4 bases at V and 6 bases at J, with 22 bases between the two ends. The CDR3 region has the DNA TGTGCCAGCAGCCCCGTAGCCCCAGGGGAGGGGGGCAATGAGCAGTTCTTC. This encodes CASSPVAPGEGGNEQFF.

V and J are TRBV5-1 and TRBJ2-7; 8 bases are a match to TRBD1. The germline V gene encodes CDR1 SGHRS and CDR2 YFSETQ. The CDR3 covers 13 residues. After removal of 4 bases from V and 7 bases from J, the junction contained 7 bases not matched to a gene. CDR3 region: CASSLTGDREQYF. The CDR3 DNA reads as TGCGCCAGCAGCCTGACAGGGGATAGGGAGCAGTACTTC.

V is TRBV30 and J is TRBJ1-5, with 9 bases lining up with TRBD1. The V segment lost 0 bases and the J segment 5 bases; nucleotides outside the gene matches: 5. The germline V gene has CDR1 GTSNPN and CDR2 SVGIG (reference sequence). CDR3 length: 15 residues. The CDR3 loop is CAWSVRGTGHQPQHF. The CDR3 DNA sequence: TGTGCCTGGAGTGTACGAGGGACAGGGCATCAGCCCCAGCATTTT. The full variable domain, with the rest looked up from reference TRBV30 and TRBJ1-5, is SQTIHQWPATLVQPVGSPLSLECTVEGTSNPNLYWYRQAAGRGLQLLFYSVGIGQISSEVPQNLSASRPQDRQFILSSKKLLLSDSGFYLCAWSVRGTGHQPQHFGDGTRLSIL.

V gene TRBV30 combines with J gene TRBJ1-2; weak D call: TRBD1 (6 bases). The length of the CDR3 is 12 residues. The V and J ends lost 4 bases and 8 bases respectively, with 14 bases between them. From germline, CDR1 is GTSNPN and CDR2 SVGIG (reference sequence). This chain's CDR3 is CAWTLNRAGYTF. The CDR3 DNA reads TGTGCCTGGACCCTCAACAGGGCAGGCTACACCTTC.

The CDR3 DNA follows: TGTGCCAGCAGTCCAGGGAACTACGAGCAGTACTTC. Amino acids: CASSPGNYEQYF. This chain connects TRBV2 to TRBJ2-7; D possibly corresponds to TRBD1 (5 bases). V lost 5 bases, J lost 3 bases, and 8 bases lay in between. This CDR3 has 12 residues. Looked up from germline, CDR1 is SNHLY and CDR2 is FYNNEI. Full variable domain (outside the CDR3, taken from reference TRBV2 and TRBJ2-7): EPEVTQTPSHQVTQMGQEVILRCVPISNHLYFYWYRQILGQKVEFLVSFYNNEISEKSEIFDDQFSVERPDGSNFTLKIRSTKLEDSAMYFCASSPGNYEQYFGPGTRLTVT.

The genes are TRBV2 and TRBJ2-2, with D perhaps matching TRBD1 (6 bases). Trimming took 6 bases from V and 0 from J, leaving 11 bases between them. CDR1 and CDR2 (germline): SNHLY, FYNNEI. The CDR3 has 15 amino acids. The CDR3 protein is CASRRTDANTGELFF. The CDR3 nucleotides read TGTGCCAGCAGGAGGACAGACGCGAACACCGGGGAGCTGTTTTTT.

The V call is TRBV3-1 (or the pseudogene TRBV3-2), the J call TRBJ2-3; 12 bases are shared with TRBD1. The germline gives CDR1 LGHDT, CDR2 YNNKEL (reference sequence). CDR3 length equals 16 residues. The V and J ends lost 1 base and 3 bases, in that order; junction bases with no gene match: 2. The CDR3 sequence is CASSQVGQGATDTQYF. CDR3 nucleotides: TGTGCCAGCAGCCAAGTGGGACAGGGGGCAACAGATACGCAGTATTTT.

The chain recombines TRBV10-3 with TRBJ1-2, with D unclear. The V and J ends lost 4 bases and 0 bases respectively, with 12 bases between them. Germline loops: CDR1 ENHRY, CDR2 SYGVKD. The CDR3 extends over 15 amino acids. CDR3 bases: TGTGCCATCAGTGCTTCCCAGTTAGCTAACTATGGCTACACCTTC. It is translated as CAISASQLANYGYTF.

The chain has TRBV2 and TRBJ1-2; TRBD1 agrees at 10 bases. V shed 0 bases, J shed 8 bases, and the junction held 3 bases outside the gene matches. Germline CDR1 and CDR2: SNHLY and FYNNEI. The CDR3 is made up of 14 amino acids. CDR3 sequence reads: CASSEAETGGGYTF. For the CDR3, the DNA is TGTGCCAGCAGTGAAGCGGAGACAGGGGGCGGCTACACCTTC.

The chain joins TRBV19 to TRBJ1-5; TRBD1 agrees at 10 bases. The CDR3 runs to 15 residues. Germline V gene sequence: CDR1 LNHDA, CDR2 SQIVND (reference sequence). After removal of 6 bases from V and 7 bases from J, the junction contained 9 bases not matched to a gene. This chain's CDR3 is CASRTTRQGAQPQHF. The CDR3 nucleotides are TGTGCCAGTAGGACTACAAGACAGGGGGCCCAGCCCCAGCATTTT.

This chain connects TRBV4-2 to TRBJ2-1; 12 nucleotides line up with TRBD2. V gave up 4 bases and J gave up 9 bases; unmatched junction bases: 10. This CDR3 is 16 amino acids long. Per the germline V gene, CDR1 is LGHNA and CDR2 is YNFKEQ. The CDR3 spells CASSRGLAGPSSEQFF. Written as DNA, the CDR3 is TGTGCCAGCAGCCGAGGACTAGCGGGACCGTCTAGTGAGCAGTTCTTC.

This chain connects TRBV2 to TRBJ2-2; D is uncertain. Germline V gene sequence: CDR1 SNHLY, CDR2 FYNNEI. Between the trimmed V and J ends, which lost 4 bases and 4 bases, there was a span of 13 bases. This CDR3 has 15 amino acids. CDR3 amino acids: CASSGAVLSTGELFF. The DNA for the CDR3 is TGTGCCAGCAGTGGGGCAGTTCTTAGCACCGGGGAGCTGTTTTTT. The complete variable domain, with remaining parts taken from reference TRBV2 and TRBJ2-2, reads EPEVTQTPSHQVTQMGQEVILRCVPISNHLYFYWYRQILGQKVEFLVSFYNNEISEKSEIFDDQFSVERPDGSNFTLKIRSTKLEDSAMYFCASSGAVLSTGELFFGEGSRLTVL.

The CDR3 DNA sequence: TGTGCCAGCTCACGACAGACAGGGGGAGACAGGCGCGGCTACACCTTC. Translation gives CASSRQTGGDRRGYTF. The chain uses TRBV18 and TRBJ1-2, with 9 bases identical to TRBD1. From germline, CDR1 is KGHSH and CDR2 LQKENI. Unmatched junction bases numbered 14, after V lost 4 bases and J lost 8 bases. There are 16 residues in the CDR3.

This sequence joins TRBV7-2 and TRBJ2-7; 7 bases fit TRBD2. CDR3 length: 15 amino acids. V lost 3 bases and J lost 0; bases outside the gene matches: 5. The V gene's germline CDR1 is SGHTA and CDR2 FQGNSA. The CDR3 bases are TGTGCCAGCAGCTTGGTTGGCGGGGGCTCCTACGAGCAGTACTTC. It codes for CASSLVGGGSYEQYF.

The chain uses TRBV27 and TRBJ1-2; 10 positions match TRBD1. V trimming: 5 bases; J trimming: 8 bases; junction bases outside the gene matches: 8. Germline CDR1 and CDR2: MNHEY and SMNVEV (reference sequence). The CDR3 is made up of 14 amino acids. CDR3 region: CASSPGTGVGGYTF. CDR3 sequence (DNA): TGTGCCAGCAGTCCCGGGACAGGGGTTGGCGGCTACACCTTC.

The chain recombines TRBV9 with TRBJ2-5, with D perhaps given as TRBD1 or TRBD2 (5 bases each). This CDR3 spans 15 amino acids. CDR1 and CDR2 (germline): SGDLS, YYNGEE. Trimming took 4 bases from V and 4 from J, leaving 17 bases between them. The CDR3 DNA reads TGTGCCAGCAGCAAGAGGTCGGGGCTATTAGAGACCCAGTACTTC. The encoded protein is CASSKRSGLLETQYF.

The V gene is TRBV4-1, the J gene TRBJ2-7; no clear D. V lost 6 bases, J lost 0 bases, and 15 bases lay in between. Germline lookup yields CDR1 MGHRA and CDR2 YSYEKL. The CDR3 length is 15 residues. In nucleotides, the CDR3 is TGCGCCAGCAGTTTCGGACGGATTAGCTCCTACGAGCAGTACTTC. Encoded protein: CASSFGRISSYEQYF.

This sequence joins TRBV23-1 and TRBJ2-7; tentative D call: TRBD1 (8 bases). TRBV23-1 is known as an ORF, though its function is uncertain. There are 15 residues in the CDR3. The germline V and J ends were trimmed by 10 bases and 3 bases, with 22 bases remaining between them. For the CDR3, the DNA is TGCGCCACCCAACAGGGGGGGGCGACCGGCTACGAGCAGTACTTC. It translates to CATQQGGATGYEQYF.

V gene TRBV6-5 combines with J gene TRBJ2-1, with 7 bases fitting TRBD2. V was pared by 2 bases and J by 7 bases, with 8 bases of the junction left unmatched. Germline assignment: CDR1 MNHEY and CDR2 SVGAGI. This CDR3 has 15 residues. The CDR3 region has the DNA TGTGCCAGCAGTTACGATGGCGGGAGCCTGAATGAGCAGTTCTTC. Its protein product is CASSYDGGSLNEQFF.

The chain recombines TRBV5-1 with TRBJ2-6; unclear D gene. V lost 4 bases and J lost 0, with 8 bases in between. The CDR3 extends over 15 amino acids. Germline V gene sequence: CDR1 SGHRS, CDR2 YFSETQ. The CDR3 protein is CASSLSVSGANVLTF. The DNA of the CDR3 is TGCGCCAGCAGCCTATCCGTCTCTGGGGCCAACGTCCTGACTTTC. The entire variable domain, with the rest obtained from reference TRBV5-1 and TRBJ2-6, is as follows: KAGVTQTPRYLIKTRGQQVTLSCSPISGHRSVSWYQQTPGQGLQFLFEYFSETQRNKGNFPGRFSGRQFSNSRSEMNVSTLELGDSALYLCASSLSVSGANVLTFGAGSRLTVL.

V gene TRBV19 combines with J gene TRBJ1-2; D might be TRBD1 (5 bases). This CDR3 comprises 14 residues. The V end was cut by 3 bases, the J end by 3 bases, with 11 bases between. The germline V gene has CDR1 LNHDA and CDR2 SQIVND (reference sequence). CDR3 region: CASSIQGGYYGYTF. In DNA, the CDR3 is TGTGCCAGTAGTATCCAGGGTGGCTACTATGGCTACACCTTC.

The chain has TRBV27 and TRBJ2-3; either TRBD1 or TRBD2 may supply D (6 bases each). With 2 bases removed from V and 3 bases from J, the gap between germline ends came to 18 bases. The CDR3 runs 17 residues. Germline CDR1 is MNHEY and CDR2 is SMNVEV (reference sequence). The CDR3 DNA reads TGTGCCAGCAGTTTACGGGGGCTTGGGGGGAGGACAGATACGCAGTATTTT. This codes for CASSLRGLGGRTDTQYF.

The chain is built from TRBV12-5 and TRBJ2-2; 7 bases map to TRBD1. Germline V CDR1 and CDR2: LGHNT, FRNRAP. There are 12 residues in the CDR3. V lost 6 bases and J lost 6; bases outside the gene matches: 1. CDR3 nucleotide sequence: TGTGCTAGTGGCACAGGGGCCGGGGAGCTGTTTTTT. Amino acids: CASGTGAGELFF.

The chain has TRBV10-1 and TRBJ2-7; 9 bases align to TRBD1. Per germline, CDR1 WNHNN and CDR2 SYGVQD (reference sequence). CDR3 length: 15 amino acids. The ends lost 2 bases at V and 3 bases at J; junction bases unmatched: 5. Here the CDR3 reads CASSEGTGNYYEQYF. The CDR3 bases are TGCGCCAGCAGTGAGGGGACAGGGAATTACTACGAGCAGTACTTC.

The chain employs TRBV7-9 and TRBJ2-7; tentative D call: TRBD2 (5 bases). V was cut by 1 base and J by 12 bases, with 16 bases left in between. The V gene's germline CDR1 is SEHNR and CDR2 FQNEAQ (reference sequence). CDR3 length: 13 amino acids. CDR3 amino acids: CASSLGVGGIPYF. CDR3 DNA: TGTGCCAGCAGCTTAGGTGTCGGAGGAATTCCGTACTTC.

V and J are TRBV18 and TRBJ2-5; either TRBD1 or TRBD2 may supply D (6 bases each). CDR1 and CDR2 (germline): KGHSH, LQKENI. The CDR3 is made up of 15 amino acids. The V end was cut by 3 bases, the J end by 5 bases, with 16 bases between. The CDR3 spells CASSPGGLPMETQYF. CDR3 coding DNA: TGTGCCAGCTCACCTGGGGGGCTTCCGATGGAGACCCAGTACTTC.

The genes are TRBV7-2 and TRBJ2-7, with 10 bases lining up with TRBD2. The J segment lost 7 bases and the V segment lost 5 bases, leaving 5 bases of the junction unmatched. The CDR3 has 13 residues. The V gene's germline CDR1 is SGHTA and CDR2 FQGNSA. CDR3 amino acids: CASSSGRAREQYF. CDR3 DNA: TGTGCCAGCAGCAGCGGGAGGGCCAGGGAGCAGTACTTC.

The rearrangement links TRBV6-5 to TRBJ1-5; no reliable D call. Germline V gene data show CDR1 as MNHEY and CDR2 as SVGAGI. This CDR3 spans 13 amino acids. V lost 6 bases and J lost 2, with 8 bases in between. CDR3 nucleotide sequence: TGTGCCAGCAGCGATACAGGCAATCAGCCCCAGCATTTT. This gives the protein CASSDTGNQPQHF.

This clone was observed once. V usage is TRBV11-2 and J usage is TRBJ2-2; D perhaps matches TRBD2 (7 bases). V lost 7 bases and J 3 bases, leaving 18 bases between the germline ends. CDR3 size: 16 residues. CDR1 is SGHAT, CDR2 FQNNGV, per germline. The DNA of the CDR3 is TGTGCCAGCACCCTACTGGGGGGGGCTTACACCGGGGAGCTGTTTTTT. Its protein is CASTLLGGAYTGELFF.

The rearrangement joins TRBV5-1 to TRBJ2-7; TRBD2 agrees at 16 bases. Trimming removed 4 bases from V and 2 bases from J; junction bases left unmatched: 9. CDR3 length: 18 amino acids. CDR1 is SGHRS, CDR2 YFSETQ, per germline. The chain's CDR3 is CASSHGTSGRVYPYEQYF. CDR3 in DNA: TGCGCCAGCAGCCACGGGACTAGCGGGAGGGTCTACCCCTACGAGCAGTACTTC.